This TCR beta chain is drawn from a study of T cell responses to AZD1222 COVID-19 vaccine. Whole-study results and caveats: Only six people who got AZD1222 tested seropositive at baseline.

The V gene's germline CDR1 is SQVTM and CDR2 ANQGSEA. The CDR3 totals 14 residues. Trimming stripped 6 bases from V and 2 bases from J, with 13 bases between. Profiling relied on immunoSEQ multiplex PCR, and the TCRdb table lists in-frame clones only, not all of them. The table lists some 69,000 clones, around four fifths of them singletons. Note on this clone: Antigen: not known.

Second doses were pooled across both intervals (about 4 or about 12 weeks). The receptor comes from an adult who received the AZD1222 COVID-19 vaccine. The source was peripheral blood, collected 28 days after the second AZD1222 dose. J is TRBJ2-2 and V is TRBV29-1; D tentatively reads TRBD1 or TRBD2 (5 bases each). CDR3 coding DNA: TGCAGCGTAACCGGGACGGTTAACACCGGGGAGCTGTTTTTT. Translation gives CSVTGTVNTGELFF.